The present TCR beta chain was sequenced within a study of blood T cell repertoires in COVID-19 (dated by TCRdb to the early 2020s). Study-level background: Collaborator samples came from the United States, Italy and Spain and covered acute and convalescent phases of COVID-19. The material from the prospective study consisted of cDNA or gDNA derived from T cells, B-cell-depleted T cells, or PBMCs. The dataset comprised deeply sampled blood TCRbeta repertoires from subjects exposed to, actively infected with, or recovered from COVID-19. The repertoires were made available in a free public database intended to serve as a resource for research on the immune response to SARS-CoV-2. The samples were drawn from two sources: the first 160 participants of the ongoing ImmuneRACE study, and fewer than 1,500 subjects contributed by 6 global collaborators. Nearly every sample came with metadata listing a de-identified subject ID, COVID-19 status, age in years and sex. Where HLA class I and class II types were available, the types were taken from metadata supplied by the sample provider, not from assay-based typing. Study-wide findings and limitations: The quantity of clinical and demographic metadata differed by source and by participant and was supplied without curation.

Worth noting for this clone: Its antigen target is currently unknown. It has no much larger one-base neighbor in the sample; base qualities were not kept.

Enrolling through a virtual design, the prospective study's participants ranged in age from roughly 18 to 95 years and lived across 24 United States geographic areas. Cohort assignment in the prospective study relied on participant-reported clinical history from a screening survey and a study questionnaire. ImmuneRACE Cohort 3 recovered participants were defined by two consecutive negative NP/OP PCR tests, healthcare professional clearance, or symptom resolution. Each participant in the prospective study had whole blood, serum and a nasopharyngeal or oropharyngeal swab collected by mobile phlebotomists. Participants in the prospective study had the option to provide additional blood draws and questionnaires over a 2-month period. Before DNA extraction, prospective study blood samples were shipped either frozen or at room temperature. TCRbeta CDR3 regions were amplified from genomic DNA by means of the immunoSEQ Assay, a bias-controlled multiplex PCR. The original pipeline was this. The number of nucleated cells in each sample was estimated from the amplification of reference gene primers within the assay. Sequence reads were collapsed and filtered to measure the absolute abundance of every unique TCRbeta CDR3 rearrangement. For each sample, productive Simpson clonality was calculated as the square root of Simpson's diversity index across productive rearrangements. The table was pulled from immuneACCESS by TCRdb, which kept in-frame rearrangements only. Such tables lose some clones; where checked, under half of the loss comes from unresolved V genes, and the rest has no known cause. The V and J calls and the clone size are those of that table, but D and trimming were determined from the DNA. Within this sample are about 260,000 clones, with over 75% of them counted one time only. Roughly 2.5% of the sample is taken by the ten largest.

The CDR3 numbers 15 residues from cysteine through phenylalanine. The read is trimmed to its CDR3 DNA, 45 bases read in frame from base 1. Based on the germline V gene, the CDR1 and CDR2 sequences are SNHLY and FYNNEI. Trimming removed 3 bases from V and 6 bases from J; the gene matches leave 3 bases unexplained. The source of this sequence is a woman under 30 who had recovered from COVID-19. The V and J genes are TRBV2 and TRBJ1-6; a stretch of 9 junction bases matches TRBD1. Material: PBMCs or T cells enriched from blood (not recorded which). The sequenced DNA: TGTGCCAGCAGTGAGGACAGGGGAGGTAATTCACCCCTCCACTTT. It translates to CASSEDRGGNSPLHF.